This T cell receptor beta chain was identified during a study of CD8+ T cells in alopecia areata. It was cDNA, reverse transcribed from extracted RNA, that served as the sequencing template. The repertoire was sequenced with immunoSEQ multiplex PCR; TCRdb's copy has only in-frame clones and lacks some. This sample has around 140,000 clones, with about 51% found just once. As to treatment: oral pan-JAK inhibitor, 5-10 mg twice daily. Lesional scalp punch biopsies and peripheral blood were collected from alopecia areata patients. V lost 4 bases, J lost 5 bases, and 10 bases lay in between. Germline CDR1 reads SGHDT; CDR2 reads YYEEEE. The CDR3 sequence is 13 residues long. This clone was observed a handful of times. Its antigen is still unknown. Findings of the study overall: Sharing of TCR sequences between patients (possibly for HLA-related reasons) was less clear than in mice. Baseline CD8+ expansion's link to response remains uncertain, as there was one nonresponder.

The sample in question was CD8+ T cells sorted from blood, obtained at week 4, from a patient treated with tofacitinib. The V gene is TRBV5-6, the J gene TRBJ1-5; tentative D call: TRBD1 (5 bases). The TCR originated in a human donor with alopecia areata. The CDR3 DNA sequence: TGTGCCAGCAGCCGCGGCAGGGATCAGCCCCAGCATTTT. Its protein is CASSRGRDQPQHF.